This T cell receptor (beta chain) emerged from a study of CD8+ T cells in alopecia areata. Following RNA extraction, reverse transcription yielded cDNA that acted as the sequencing template. Clones were read by immunoSEQ multiplex PCR, and TCRdb kept only the in-frame ones, dropping some. The repertoire holds 69,000 or so clones, approximately 64% seen once, with roughly 18% in the top ten. In this sample, this clone turned up a few times. Trimming cost V 1 base and J 5 bases; bases outside gene matches: 5. CDR3 size: 15 residues. Germline lookup yields CDR1 LGHNA and CDR2 YSLEER. Both peripheral blood and punch biopsies of lesional scalp skin were obtained from patients who had alopecia areata.

This receptor was taken from a human donor with alopecia areata. Sample: CD8+ T cells sorted from blood, taken at week 0. The chain couples TRBV4-3 to TRBJ1-2, with 9 bases aligning to TRBD1. The CDR3 nucleotides read TGCGCCAGCAGCCAAGGACAGGGGGAAGGATATGGCTACACCTTC. Translating it yields CASSQGQGEGYGYTF.